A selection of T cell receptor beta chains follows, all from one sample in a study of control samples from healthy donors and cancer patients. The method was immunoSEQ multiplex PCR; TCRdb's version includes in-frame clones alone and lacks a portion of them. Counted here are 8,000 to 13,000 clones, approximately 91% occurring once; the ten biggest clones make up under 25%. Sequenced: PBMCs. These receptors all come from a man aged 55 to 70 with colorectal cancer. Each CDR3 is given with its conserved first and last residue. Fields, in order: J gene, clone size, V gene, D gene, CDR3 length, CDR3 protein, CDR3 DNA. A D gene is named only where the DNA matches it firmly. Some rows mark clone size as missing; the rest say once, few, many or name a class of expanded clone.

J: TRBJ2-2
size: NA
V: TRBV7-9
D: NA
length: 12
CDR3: CASSLDRARPFF
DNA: TGTGCCAGCAGCTTAGACAGGGCTCGGCCGTTTTTT

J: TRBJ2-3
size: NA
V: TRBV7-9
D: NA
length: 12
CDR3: CATRTITDTQYF
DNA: TGTGCCACCCGGACCATCACAGATACGCAGTATTTT

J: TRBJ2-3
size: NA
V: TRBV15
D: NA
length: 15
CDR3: CATSRDRSGTDTQYF
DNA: TGTGCCACCAGCAGAGATCGGTCCGGCACAGATACGCAGTATTTT

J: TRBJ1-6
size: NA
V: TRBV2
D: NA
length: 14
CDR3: CASSVQGRDSPLHF
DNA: TGTGCCAGCAGTGTTCAGGGGAGGGATTCACCCCTCCACTTT

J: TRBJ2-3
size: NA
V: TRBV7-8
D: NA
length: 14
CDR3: CASSSGRRIDTQYF
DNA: TGTGCCAGCAGCTCGGGGAGGAGGATAGATACGCAGTATTTT

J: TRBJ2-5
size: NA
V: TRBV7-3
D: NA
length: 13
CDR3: CASSLENQETQYF
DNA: TGTGCCAGCAGCTTGGAGAACCAAGAGACCCAGTACTTC

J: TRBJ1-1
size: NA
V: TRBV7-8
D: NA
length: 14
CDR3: CASSPSGGNTEAFF
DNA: TGTGCCAGCAGCCCCTCCGGGGGGAACACTGAAGCTTTCTTT

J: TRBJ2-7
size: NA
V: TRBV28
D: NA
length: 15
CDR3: CASSPPDKIPYEQYF
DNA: TGTGCCAGCAGTCCCCCGGACAAGATCCCCTACGAGCAGTACTTC

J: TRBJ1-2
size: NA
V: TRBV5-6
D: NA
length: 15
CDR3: CASSLVRADLYGYTF
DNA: TGTGCCAGCAGCTTGGTGCGGGCCGACCTCTATGGCTACACCTTC

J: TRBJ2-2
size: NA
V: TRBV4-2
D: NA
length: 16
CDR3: CASSQVGGSYTGELFF
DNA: TGTGCCAGCAGCCAAGTGGGCGGGTCGTACACCGGGGAGCTGTTTTTT

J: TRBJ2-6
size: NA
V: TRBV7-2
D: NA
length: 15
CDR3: CASSLDVSGANVLTF
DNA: TGTGCCAGCAGCTTAGACGTCTCTGGGGCCAACGTCCTGACTTTC

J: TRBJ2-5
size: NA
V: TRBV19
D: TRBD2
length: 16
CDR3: CASSMFGLAGGETQYF
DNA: TGTGCCAGTAGTATGTTCGGACTAGCGGGGGGAGAGACCCAGTACTTC

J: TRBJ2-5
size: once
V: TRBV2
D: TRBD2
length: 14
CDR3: CASRSSGGRETQYF
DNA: TGTGCCAGCAGGAGTAGCGGGGGAAGAGAGACCCAGTACTTC

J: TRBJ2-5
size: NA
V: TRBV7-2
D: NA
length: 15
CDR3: CASSPRERSEETQYF
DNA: TGTGCCAGCAGCCCCCGTGAGAGGTCTGAGGAGACCCAGTACTTC

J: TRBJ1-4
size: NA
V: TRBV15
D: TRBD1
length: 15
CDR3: CATSRSTGGGEKLFF
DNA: TGTGCCACCAGCAGAAGCACAGGGGGAGGTGAAAAACTGTTTTTT

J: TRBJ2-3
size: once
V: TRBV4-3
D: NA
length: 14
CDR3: CASSQGRRAHTQYF
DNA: TGCGCCAGCAGCCAAGGGCGAAGGGCCCATACGCAGTATTTT

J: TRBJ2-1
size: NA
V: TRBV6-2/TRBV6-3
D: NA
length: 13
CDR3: CASSYSRVNEQFF
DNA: TGTGCCAGCAGTTACTCGAGGGTAAATGAGCAGTTCTTC

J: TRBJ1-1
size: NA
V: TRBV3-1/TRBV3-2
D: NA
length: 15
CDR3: CASSQGIGGYTEAFF
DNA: TGTGCCAGCAGCCAGGGGATCGGAGGGTACACTGAAGCTTTCTTT

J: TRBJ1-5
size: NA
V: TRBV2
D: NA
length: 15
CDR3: CASREGFVGNQPQHF
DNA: TGTGCCAGCAGGGAGGGGTTTGTGGGCAATCAGCCCCAGCATTTT

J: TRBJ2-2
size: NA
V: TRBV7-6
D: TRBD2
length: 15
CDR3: CASSGGTRWTGELFF
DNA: TGTGCCAGCAGCGGCGGGACTAGATGGACCGGGGAGCTGTTTTTT

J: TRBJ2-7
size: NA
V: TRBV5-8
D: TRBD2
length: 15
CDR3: CASSLSRGGGYEQYF
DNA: TGTGCCAGCAGCTTGTCCCGCGGGGGGGGTTACGAGCAGTACTTC

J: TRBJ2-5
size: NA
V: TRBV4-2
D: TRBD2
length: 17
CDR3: CASSQQVAGGREETQYF
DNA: TGTGCCAGCAGCCAACAGGTCGCGGGGGGGAGAGAAGAGACCCAGTACTTC

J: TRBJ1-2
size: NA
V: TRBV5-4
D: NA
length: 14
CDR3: CASSLFSTGDGYTF
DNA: TGTGCCAGCAGCTTGTTCTCGACAGGTGATGGCTACACCTTC

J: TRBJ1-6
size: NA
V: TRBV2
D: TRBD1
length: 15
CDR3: CASRGQVTYNSPLHF
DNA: TGTGCCAGCAGGGGACAGGTCACCTATAATTCACCCCTCCACTTT

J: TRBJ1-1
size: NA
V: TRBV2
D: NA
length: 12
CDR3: CASKVRRTEAFF
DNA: TGTGCCAGCAAAGTGCGACGCACTGAAGCTTTCTTT

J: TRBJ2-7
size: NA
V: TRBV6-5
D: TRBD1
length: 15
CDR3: CASSSSRTGIYEQYF
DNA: TGTGCCAGCAGTTCCTCCCGGACAGGGATCTACGAGCAGTACTTC

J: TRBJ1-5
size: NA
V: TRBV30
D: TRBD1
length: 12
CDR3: CAWDRAGQPQHF
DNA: TGTGCCTGGGACAGGGCCGGGCAGCCCCAGCATTTT

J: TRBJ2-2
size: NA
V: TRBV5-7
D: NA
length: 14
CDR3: CASRGTRNTGELFF
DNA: TGTGCCAGCAGGGGGACACGGAACACCGGGGAGCTGTTTTTT

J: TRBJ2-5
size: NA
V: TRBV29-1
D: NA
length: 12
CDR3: CSVEEQGETQYF
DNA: TGCAGCGTTGAAGAACAGGGAGAGACCCAGTACTTC

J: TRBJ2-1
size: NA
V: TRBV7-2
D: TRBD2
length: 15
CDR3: CASSPTGLAGNEQFF
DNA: TGTGCCAGCAGCCCAACGGGACTAGCGGGGAATGAGCAGTTCTTC

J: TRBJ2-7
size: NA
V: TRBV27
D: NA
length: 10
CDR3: CANDSYEQYF
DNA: TGTGCCAACGACTCCTACGAGCAGTACTTC

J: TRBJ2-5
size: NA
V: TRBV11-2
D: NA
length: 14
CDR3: CASSFNTGRETQYF
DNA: TGTGCCAGCAGTTTCAATACAGGTCGAGAGACCCAGTACTTC

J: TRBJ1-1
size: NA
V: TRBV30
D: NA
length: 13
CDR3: CAWSDQGNTEAFF
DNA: TGTGCCTGGAGTGACCAGGGAAACACTGAAGCTTTCTTT

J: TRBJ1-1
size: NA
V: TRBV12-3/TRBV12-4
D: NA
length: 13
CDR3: CASSLEMNTEAFF
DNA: TGTGCCAGCAGTTTAGAAATGAACACTGAAGCTTTCTTT

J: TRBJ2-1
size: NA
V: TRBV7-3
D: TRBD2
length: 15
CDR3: CASSLQRGAYNEQFF
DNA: TGTGCCAGCAGCTTGCAGCGGGGGGCATACAATGAGCAGTTCTTC

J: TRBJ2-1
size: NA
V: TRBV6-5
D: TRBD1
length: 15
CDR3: CASIRTGGYYNEQFF
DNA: TGTGCCAGCATCAGGACAGGGGGCTATTACAATGAGCAGTTCTTC

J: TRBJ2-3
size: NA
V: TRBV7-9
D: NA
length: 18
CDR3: CASSLLPRDLFSTDTQYF
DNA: TGTGCCAGCAGCCTTCTCCCTCGGGACCTCTTTAGCACAGATACGCAGTATTTT

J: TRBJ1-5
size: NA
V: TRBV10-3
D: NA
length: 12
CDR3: CAISDRNQPQHF
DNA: TGTGCCATCAGTGACAGGAATCAGCCCCAGCATTTT

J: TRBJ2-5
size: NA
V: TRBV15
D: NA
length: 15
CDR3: CATSRDGGSQETQYF
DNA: TGTGCCACCAGCAGAGATGGGGGCAGCCAAGAGACCCAGTACTTC

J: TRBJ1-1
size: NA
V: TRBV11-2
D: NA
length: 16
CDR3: CASSTGRLGANTEAFF
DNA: TGTGCCAGCAGCACGGGACGGTTAGGTGCGAACACTGAAGCTTTCTTT

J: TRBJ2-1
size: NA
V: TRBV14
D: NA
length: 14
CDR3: CASSYGLGYNEQFF
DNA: TGTGCCAGCAGCTATGGATTGGGATACAATGAGCAGTTCTTC

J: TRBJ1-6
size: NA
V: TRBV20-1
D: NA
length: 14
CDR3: CSASKGTANSPLHF
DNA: TGCAGTGCTAGTAAAGGCACAGCTAATTCACCCCTCCACTTT

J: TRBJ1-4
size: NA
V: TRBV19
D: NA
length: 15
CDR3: CASRNRRATNEKLFF
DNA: TGTGCCAGCCGAAACAGGAGAGCAACTAATGAAAAACTGTTTTTT

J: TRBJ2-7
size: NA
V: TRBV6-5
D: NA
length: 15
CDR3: CASSLWRGQPYEQYF
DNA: TGTGCCAGCAGTCTATGGCGGGGGCAGCCCTACGAGCAGTACTTC

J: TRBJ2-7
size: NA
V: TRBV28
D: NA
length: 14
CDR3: CASSLPGPPLEQYF
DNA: TGTGCCAGCAGTTTGCCGGGACCCCCGTTGGAGCAGTACTTC

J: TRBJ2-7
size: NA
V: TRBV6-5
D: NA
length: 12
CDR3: CASSLPGQEQYF
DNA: TGTGCCAGCAGTTTGCCGGGACAAGAGCAGTACTTC

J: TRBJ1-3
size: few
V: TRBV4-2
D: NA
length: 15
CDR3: CASSQDPMVGNTIYF
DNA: TGTGCCAGCAGCCAAGACCCGATGGTTGGAAACACCATATATTTT

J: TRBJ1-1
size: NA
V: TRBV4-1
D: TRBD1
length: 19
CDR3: CASSLKGQGEGGLNTEAFF
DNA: TGCGCCAGCAGCCTTAAGGGACAGGGCGAAGGGGGTTTGAACACTGAAGCTTTCTTT

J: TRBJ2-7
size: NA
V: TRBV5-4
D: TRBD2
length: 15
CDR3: CASSSNIRRGGEQYF
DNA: TGTGCCAGCAGCTCGAACATACGCCGCGGGGGCGAGCAGTACTTC

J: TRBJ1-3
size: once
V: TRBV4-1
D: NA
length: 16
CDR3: CASSQGASQGRNTIYF
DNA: TGCGCCAGCAGCCAAGGAGCTTCGCAGGGACGGAACACCATATATTTT

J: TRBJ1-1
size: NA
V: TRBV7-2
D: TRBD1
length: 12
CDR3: CASSWTGAEAFF
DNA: TGTGCCAGCAGCTGGACAGGGGCTGAAGCTTTCTTT

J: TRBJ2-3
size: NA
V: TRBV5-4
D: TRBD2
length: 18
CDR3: CASSLGGLAGTFTDTQYF
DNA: TGTGCCAGCAGCTTGGGGGGACTAGCGGGGACTTTCACAGATACGCAGTATTTT

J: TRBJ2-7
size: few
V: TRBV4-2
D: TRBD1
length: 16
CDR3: CASSQEGGTGTYEQYF
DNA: TGTGCCAGCAGCCAAGAAGGGGGGACAGGAACTTACGAGCAGTACTTC

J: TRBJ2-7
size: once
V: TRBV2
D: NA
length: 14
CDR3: CASRDWAVAYEQYF
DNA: TGTGCCAGCAGGGACTGGGCGGTCGCCTACGAGCAGTACTTC

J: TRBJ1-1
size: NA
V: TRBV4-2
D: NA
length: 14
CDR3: CASSQEGAYTEAFF
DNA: TGTGCCAGCAGCCAAGAGGGGGCGTACACTGAAGCTTTCTTT

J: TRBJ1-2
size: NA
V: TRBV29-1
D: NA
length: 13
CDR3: CSVSGTQNLGYTF
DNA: TGCAGCGTTTCCGGGACACAGAATCTTGGCTACACCTTC

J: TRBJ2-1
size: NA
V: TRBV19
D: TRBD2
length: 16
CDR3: CASSTGLAGAWDEQFF
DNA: TGTGCCAGTAGTACAGGACTAGCGGGGGCCTGGGATGAGCAGTTCTTC

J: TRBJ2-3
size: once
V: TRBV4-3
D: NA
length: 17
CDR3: CASSQDRFQELGDTQYF
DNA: TGCGCCAGCAGCCAAGACCGGTTCCAGGAGCTTGGGGATACGCAGTATTTT